The source of this T cell receptor beta chain is a study of blood T cell repertoires in COVID-19. Background on the study: Whether acute or convalescent, the COVID-19 samples came from the United States, Italy and Spain. PBMCs, B-cell-depleted T cells, or T cells provided the cDNA or gDNA that made up the material.

The CDR3 extends over 14 amino acids. The germline CDR1 and CDR2 sequences are KGHSH and LQKENI. With V trimmed by 4 bases and J by 4 bases, 6 bases remained unmatched. Per the original methods: From reference gene primer amplification, estimates of nucleated cell counts were derived. Sequencing used immunoSEQ multiplex PCR; TCRdb keeps in-frame clones, though not all of them. That table furnishes V, J and clone size, whereas the DNA furnished D and trimming. The sample carries over 250,000 clones, approximately 87% recorded once. This clone appeared a few times. The sequencing input was peripheral blood. The receptor's source is a woman aged 45-65 years with acute or convalescent COVID-19. The chain recombines TRBV18 with TRBJ1-1; 7 bases are shared with TRBD1. CDR3 protein: CASSLSPGGTEAFF. The CDR3 nucleotides are TGTGCCAGCTCACTTTCGCCAGGGGGCACTGAAGCTTTCTTT. The full variable domain, rest sourced from reference TRBV18 and TRBJ1-1, is NAGVMQNPRHLVRRRGQEARLRCSPMKGHSHVYWYRQLPEEGLKFMVYLQKENIIDESGMPKERFSAEFPKEGPSILRIQQVVRGDSAAYFCASSLSPGGTEAFFGQGTRLTVV.